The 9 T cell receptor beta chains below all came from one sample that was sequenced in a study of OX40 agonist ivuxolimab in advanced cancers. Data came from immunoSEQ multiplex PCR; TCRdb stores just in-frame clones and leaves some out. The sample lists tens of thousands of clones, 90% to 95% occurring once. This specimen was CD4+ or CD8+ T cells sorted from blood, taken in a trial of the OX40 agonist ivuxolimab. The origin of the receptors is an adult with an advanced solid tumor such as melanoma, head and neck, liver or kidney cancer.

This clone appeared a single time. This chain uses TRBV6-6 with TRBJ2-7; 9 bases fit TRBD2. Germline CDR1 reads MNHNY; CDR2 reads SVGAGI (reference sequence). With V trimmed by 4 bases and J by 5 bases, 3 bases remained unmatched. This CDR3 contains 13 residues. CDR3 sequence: CASSFIAGDEQYF. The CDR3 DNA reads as TGTGCCAGCAGTTTTATAGCGGGAGACGAGCAGTACTTC.

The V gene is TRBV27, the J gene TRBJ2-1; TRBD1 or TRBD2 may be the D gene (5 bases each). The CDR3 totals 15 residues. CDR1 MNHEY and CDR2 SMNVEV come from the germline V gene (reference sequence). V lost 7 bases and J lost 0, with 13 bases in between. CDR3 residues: CASTWDLSSYNEQFF. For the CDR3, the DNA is TGTGCCAGCACCTGGGACCTTAGCTCCTACAATGAGCAGTTCTTC.

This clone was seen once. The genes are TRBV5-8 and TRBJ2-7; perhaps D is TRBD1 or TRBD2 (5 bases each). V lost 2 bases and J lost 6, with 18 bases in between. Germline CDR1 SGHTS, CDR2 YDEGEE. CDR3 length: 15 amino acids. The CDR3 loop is CASSFKQEAVGEQYF. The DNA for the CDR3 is TGTGCCAGCAGCTTTAAACAGGAGGCGGTTGGCGAGCAGTACTTC. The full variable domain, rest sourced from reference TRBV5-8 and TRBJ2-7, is EAGVTQSPTHLIKTRGQQATLRCSPISGHTSVYWYQQALGLGLQFLLWYDEGEERNRGNFPPRFSGRQFPNYSSELNVNALELEDSALYLCASSFKQEAVGEQYFGPGTRLTVT.

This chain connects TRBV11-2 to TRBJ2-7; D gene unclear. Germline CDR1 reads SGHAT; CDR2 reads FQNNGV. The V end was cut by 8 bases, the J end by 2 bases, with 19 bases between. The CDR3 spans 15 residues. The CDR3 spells CASGPGVATPYEQYF. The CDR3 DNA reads TGTGCCAGCGGCCCTGGGGTAGCAACACCCTACGAGCAGTACTTC.

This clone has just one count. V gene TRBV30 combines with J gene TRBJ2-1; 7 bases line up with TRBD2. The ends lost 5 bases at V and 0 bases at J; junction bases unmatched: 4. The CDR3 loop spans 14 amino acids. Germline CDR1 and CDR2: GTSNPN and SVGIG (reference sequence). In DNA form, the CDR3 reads TGTGCCTGGCACCGCGGGGGCTCCTACAATGAGCAGTTCTTC. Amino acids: CAWHRGGSYNEQFF. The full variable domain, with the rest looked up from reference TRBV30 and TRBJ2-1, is SQTIHQWPATLVQPVGSPLSLECTVEGTSNPNLYWYRQAAGRGLQLLFYSVGIGQISSEVPQNLSASRPQDRQFILSSKKLLLSDSGFYLCAWHRGGSYNEQFFGPGTRLTVL.

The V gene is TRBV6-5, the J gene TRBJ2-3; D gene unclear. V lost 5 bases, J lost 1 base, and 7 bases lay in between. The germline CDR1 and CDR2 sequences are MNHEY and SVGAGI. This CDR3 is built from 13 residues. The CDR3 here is CASSRARTDTQYF. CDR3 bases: TGTGCCAGCAGTAGGGCACGCACAGATACGCAGTATTTT.

DNA for the CDR3: TGTGCCAGCAGCCAAGATAGGACTAGTTCAGATACGCAGTATTTT. Its translation: CASSQDRTSSDTQYF. The V gene is TRBV14, the J gene TRBJ2-3; 7 bases are shared with TRBD2. V dropped 0 bases and J dropped 4; count of bases not matched to a gene: 4. The germline V gene has CDR1 SGHDN and CDR2 FVKESK. The CDR3 runs to 15 residues.

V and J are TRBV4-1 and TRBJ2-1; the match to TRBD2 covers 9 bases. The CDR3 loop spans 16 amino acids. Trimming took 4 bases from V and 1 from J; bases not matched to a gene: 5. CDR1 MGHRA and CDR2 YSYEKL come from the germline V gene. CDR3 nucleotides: TGCGCCAGCAGCCTAGCCACTAGCGGGTCCTACAATGAGCAGTTCTTC. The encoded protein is CASSLATSGSYNEQFF.

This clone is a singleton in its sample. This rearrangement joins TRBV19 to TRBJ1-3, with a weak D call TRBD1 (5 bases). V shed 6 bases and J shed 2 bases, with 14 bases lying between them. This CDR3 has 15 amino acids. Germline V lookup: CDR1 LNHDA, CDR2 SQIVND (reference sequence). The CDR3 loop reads CASSQPRGTGNTIYF. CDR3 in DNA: TGTGCCAGTAGCCAACCACGGGGCACTGGAAACACCATATATTTT.